This T cell receptor beta chain was recovered during a study of T cells in Graves' hyperthyroidism and ophthalmopathy. Amplified TCR beta CDR3 regions derived from RNA transcripts. TCR CDR3 underwent first-round RT-PCR with the HTBI primer set. TCRdb re-analysed the multiplex PCR reads in MiXCR, keeping a single row per CDR3 protein. Of about 350,000 distinct CDR3 sequences listed, approximately 13% are singletons. This CDR3 region has 12 residues. The germline CDR1 and CDR2 sequences are MDHEN and SYDVKM. Between the trimmed V and J ends, which lost 4 bases and 2 bases, there was a span of 3 bases. This clonotype was observed many times.

Sequences were obtained from blood. V and J are TRBV28 and TRBJ1-5; D not resolved. The origin of this receptor is a woman in her 30s with Graves' hyperthyroidism. The DNA of the CDR3 is TGTGCCAGCAGTTCGGGCAATCAGCCCCAGCATTTT. It codes for CASSSGNQPQHF.